These 29 T cell receptor beta chains share one sample of origin, sequenced in a study of spatial heterogeneity in lung cancer. Study-wide points: Tracking of tumor mutation counts was seen in expanded intratumoral alpha and beta TCR counts.

For these receptors, no antigen is known. Indicated time point: sample taken at primary tumor resection. TCRdb fed the 5' RACE reads into MiXCR, producing one record per CDR3 protein. Here the sample spans over 3,000 distinct CDR3 sequences, 10% being singletons. Here the sequenced sample was lung tumor tissue, taken at surgery. The receptors come from a female donor with early-stage non-small cell lung cancer.

This clonotype rates as medium-sized (0.01 to 0.1%). This chain joins TRBV29-1 and TRBJ2-3; D ambiguous. This CDR3 has 15 amino acids. CDR1 SQVTM and CDR2 ANQGSEA come from the germline V gene. The V and J ends lost 1 base and 6 bases respectively, with 17 bases between them. In DNA form, the CDR3 reads TGCAGCGTTGAAGTACGATCAGAGAGTCCCGATACGCAGTATTTT. Translated: CSVEVRSESPDTQYF.

In this sample, this clonotype is medium-sized. The rearrangement uses TRBV4-2 and TRBJ2-3; 13 bases agree with TRBD2. Germline lookup yields CDR1 LGHNA and CDR2 YNFKEQ. V lost 0 bases and J lost 4; bases outside the gene matches: 1. CDR3 length equals 16 residues. CDR3 nucleotide sequence: TGTGCCAGCAGCCAAGAAGGGACTAGCGGGGCAGATACGCAGTATTTT. It translates to CASSQEGTSGADTQYF.

In its sample, this clonotype ranks as medium-sized. The chain recombines TRBV20-1 with TRBJ1-1; the match to TRBD1 covers 8 bases. CDR3 length: 14 amino acids. The germline gives CDR1 DFQATT, CDR2 SNEGSKA (reference sequence). Trimming removed 4 bases from V and 3 bases from J; junction bases left unmatched: 7. CDR3 sequence: CSAIGQGGYTEAFF. The CDR3 nucleotides read TGCAGTGCTATTGGACAGGGAGGTTACACTGAAGCTTTCTTT.

By share, this clonotype counts as medium-sized (0.01 to 0.1%). This chain links TRBV20-1 with TRBJ1-2; possible D gene TRBD1, 6 bases. This CDR3 spans 13 amino acids. In germline, CDR1 is DFQATT, CDR2 SNEGSKA (reference sequence). Trimming removed 5 bases from V and 4 bases from J, with 14 bases in between. The CDR3 DNA reads TGCAGTGCTCACAGGGAACAGGCCTATGGCTACACCTTC. This gives the protein CSAHREQAYGYTF.

This clonotype occurred once. V and J are TRBV12-3 or TRBV12-4 and TRBJ2-4, with 9 bases aligning to TRBD1. The CDR3 has 16 residues. V shed 1 base, J shed 6 bases, and the junction held 7 bases outside the gene matches. CDR3 in DNA: TGTGCCAGCAGTTTAGAAGGGGACAGGGAAGGAAACATTCAGTACTTC. Its protein is CASSLEGDREGNIQYF.

Sample share makes this clonotype medium-sized. The chain employs TRBV18 and TRBJ2-2; D might be TRBD1 (5 bases). The CDR3 consists of 14 residues. Trimming took 6 bases from V and 1 from J, leaving 9 bases between them. Germline V gene lookup returns CDR1 KGHSH and CDR2 LQKENI. The CDR3 DNA reads TGTGCCAGCTCTCCAGGGCTGAACACCGGGGAGCTGTTTTTT. Amino acid sequence: CASSPGLNTGELFF.

By frequency in the sample, this clonotype is medium-sized (0.01 to 0.1%). The rearrangement links TRBV29-1 to TRBJ1-3; the D is unclear. The CDR3 has 14 amino acids. Germline CDR1 reads SQVTM; CDR2 reads ANQGSEA. Trimming shortened V by 4 bases and J by 0 bases, and 10 bases separated the two germline ends. CDR3 nucleotides: TGCAGCGTTGGCCCGCGGGACTCTGGAAACACCATATATTTT. Translated: CSVGPRDSGNTIYF. Full variable domain (missing parts from reference TRBV29-1 and TRBJ1-3): SAVISQKPSRDICQRGTSLTIQCQVDSQVTMMFWYRQQPGQSLTLIATANQGSEATYESGFVIDKFPISRPNLTFSTLTVSNMSPEDSSIYLCSVGPRDSGNTIYFGEGSWLTVV.

This clonotype rates as medium-sized. V is TRBV20-1 and J is TRBJ2-3; the D is unclear. CDR1 is DFQATT and CDR2 is SNEGSKA in the germline V gene (reference sequence). Trimming took off 0 bases at V and 1 base at J, with 8 bases between the two ends. CDR3 length: 14 residues. The CDR3 loop reads CSARDSQGTDTQYF. The CDR3 DNA sequence: TGCAGTGCTAGAGATTCGCAGGGCACAGATACGCAGTATTTT.

Judged by abundance, this clonotype is medium-sized (0.01 to 0.1%). The chain joins TRBV5-1 to TRBJ2-7, with D hard to call. CDR3 length equals 13 residues. V lost 2 bases and J lost 2, with 8 bases in between. CDR1 is SGHRS, CDR2 YFSETQ, per germline. CDR3 bases: TGCGCCAGCAGCTTTTTAGGGACCTACGAGCAGTACTTC. It translates to CASSFLGTYEQYF.

This clonotype is categorized as medium-sized. The rearrangement uses TRBV20-1 and TRBJ1-3; D is uncertain. The CDR3 runs 13 residues. V was clipped by 2 bases and J by 2 bases, with 7 bases between them. In germline, CDR1 is DFQATT, CDR2 SNEGSKA (reference sequence). The CDR3 sequence is CSARFGAGNTIYF. The CDR3 DNA reads TGCAGTGCTAGATTTGGGGCTGGAAACACCATATATTTT.

This clonotype appeared a few times. The genes are TRBV10-2 and TRBJ1-2; the D gene is possibly TRBD1 (6 bases). The CDR3 sequence is 15 residues long. The germline V and J ends were trimmed by 2 bases and 0 bases, with 10 bases remaining between them. In germline, CDR1 is WSHSY, CDR2 SAAADI. CDR3 sequence: CASSEPDRPNYGYTF. The DNA of the CDR3 is TGCGCCAGCAGTGAGCCGGACAGACCTAACTATGGCTACACCTTC.

A remark on this clonotype: A single base separates this from a much larger clone, so it may be a read error. This sequence joins TRBV19 and TRBJ1-5; the D gene is possibly TRBD1 (5 bases). This CDR3 has 15 residues. Germline values: CDR1 LNHDA, CDR2 SQIVND (reference sequence). The CDR3 protein is CASSMAGNSNQPRHF. The CDR3 region has the DNA TGTGCCAGTAGTATGGCAGGGAATAGCAATCAGCCCCGGCATTTT.

This clonotype is judged medium-sized. The chain is built from TRBV9 and TRBJ2-1; no clear D gene. V lost 0 bases and J lost 0, with 7 bases in between. There are 15 residues in the CDR3. Germline values: CDR1 SGDLS, CDR2 YYNGEE. The CDR3 loop reads CASSVEESSYNEQFF. In nucleotides, the CDR3 is TGTGCCAGCAGCGTAGAGGAGAGCTCCTACAATGAGCAGTTCTTC.

The chain links TRBV12-3 or TRBV12-4 to TRBJ1-1, with TRBD1 matching over 7 bases. Losses at the gene ends were 2 bases for V and 0 bases for J; bases not matched to a gene: 3. CDR3 length equals 15 residues. CDR3 DNA sequence: TGTGCCAGCAGTTTAACGGGACAGCTGAACACTGAAGCTTTCTTT. Its protein is CASSLTGQLNTEAFF.

By share of the sample, this clonotype is medium-sized (0.01 to 0.1%). This chain connects TRBV20-1 to TRBJ1-6; D is unclear. This CDR3 has 10 amino acids. Trimming took 3 bases from V and 14 from J, leaving 8 bases between them. Germline assignment: CDR1 DFQATT and CDR2 SNEGSKA (reference sequence). CDR3 amino acids: CSARVGSLHF. The CDR3 DNA follows: TGCAGTGCTAGGGTCGGATCCCTCCACTTT.

The chain couples TRBV7-6 to TRBJ2-1; D perhaps matches TRBD1 (6 bases). The CDR3 extends over 15 amino acids. Trimming removed 1 base at V and 3 bases at J, with 10 bases between. Germline V gives CDR1 SGHVS, CDR2 FNYEAQ. The CDR3 reads CASSLDPGHYNEQFF. DNA of the CDR3: TGTGCCAGCAGCTTAGATCCGGGACACTACAATGAGCAGTTCTTC.

This clonotype is deemed medium-sized. At one of its ends the junction is not consistent with the germline gene, which may arise from a read error. The rearrangement links TRBV20-1 to TRBJ2-2, with D uncertain. Germline CDR1 and CDR2: DFQATT and SNEGSKA (reference sequence). The CDR3 is made up of 13 amino acids. The CDR3 spells CSASETNAGELFF. The CDR3 bases are TGCAGTGCTAGCGAGACGAACGCCGGGGAGCTGTTTTTT.

This clonotype is termed medium-sized. CDR3 sequence: CASSLRSSYEQYF. CDR3 DNA: TGCGCCAGCAGCTTAAGGTCTTCCTACGAGCAGTACTTC. This chain links TRBV5-1 with TRBJ2-7, with D hard to call. Trimming took off 2 bases at V and 1 base at J, with 7 bases between the two ends. CDR3 length: 13 residues. CDR1 and CDR2 (germline): SGHRS, YFSETQ.

This clonotype qualifies as medium-sized (0.01 to 0.1%). V gene TRBV6-5 combines with J gene TRBJ1-2; TRBD1 might be the D (6 bases). The V gene's germline CDR1 is MNHEY and CDR2 SVGAGI. The V end was cut by 0 bases, the J end by 0 bases, with 11 bases between. This CDR3 spans 16 amino acids. The CDR3 reads CASSYSLGGPNYGYTF. The DNA for the CDR3 is TGTGCCAGCAGTTACTCGTTGGGGGGGCCTAACTATGGCTACACCTTC.

The V gene is TRBV28, the J gene TRBJ1-5; D not resolved. This CDR3 is 16 amino acids long. In germline, CDR1 is MDHEN, CDR2 SYDVKM. V gave up 5 bases and J gave up 5 bases, with 19 bases separating them. CDR3 in amino acids: CASSPPGRGVHQPQHF. The CDR3 DNA is TGTGCCAGCAGTCCCCCCGGGCGGGGAGTACATCAGCCCCAGCATTTT.

This clonotype was observed a few times. The chain uses TRBV27 and TRBJ2-3; 8 positions agree with TRBD2. Losses at the gene ends were 6 bases for V and 10 bases for J; bases not matched to a gene: 12. Germline assignment: CDR1 MNHEY and CDR2 SMNVEV (reference sequence). The CDR3 is made up of 14 amino acids. The CDR3 here is CASRGGGPQRAQYF. The CDR3 DNA reads TGTGCCAGCAGAGGCGGGGGGCCCCAGAGGGCGCAGTATTTT.

This clonotype is termed medium-sized. This chain connects TRBV10-3 to TRBJ2-1, with 11 positions matching TRBD2. CDR3 length: 13 amino acids. Germline lookup yields CDR1 ENHRY and CDR2 SYGVKD. V was clipped by 10 bases and J by 8 bases; unmatched bases: 7. CDR3 DNA sequence: TGTGCCAGCGGAACTAGCGGGGGCGATGAGCAGTTCTTC. It yields the protein CASGTSGGDEQFF.

This clonotype is medium-sized (0.01 to 0.1%) by share. J is TRBJ2-1 and V is TRBV15; D may be TRBD1 (5 bases). This CDR3 region has 15 residues. With 3 bases removed from V and 4 bases from J, the gap between germline ends came to 13 bases. CDR1 is LNHNV, CDR2 YYDKDF, per germline (reference sequence). The chain's CDR3 is CATSRSRGQYNEQFF. The CDR3 bases are TGTGCCACCAGCAGGTCAAGGGGCCAGTACAATGAGCAGTTCTTC.

This clonotype was picked up a small number of times. This CDR3 is CASSVVEIYEQYF. The CDR3 coding sequence is TGTGCCAGCAGCGTAGTCGAGATCTACGAGCAGTACTTC. The chain employs TRBV9 and TRBJ2-7; D unresolved. V lost 0 bases to trimming and J lost 3 bases, with 7 bases between them. This CDR3 has 13 amino acids. Germline CDR1 is SGDLS and CDR2 is YYNGEE.

By its share, this clonotype is medium-sized. In DNA form, the CDR3 reads TGCGCCAGCAGCCAATCTTGGACTAGCACCTACGAGCAGTACTTC. Translating gives CASSQSWTSTYEQYF. V gene TRBV4-3 combines with J gene TRBJ2-7, with 8 bases matching TRBD2. The V gene end was trimmed by 2 bases and the J gene end by 2 bases; junction bases not matched to a gene: 5. The germline gives CDR1 LGHNA, CDR2 YSLEER. There are 15 residues in the CDR3.

This clonotype is medium-sized in the sample. The V gene is TRBV4-2, the J gene TRBJ2-2, with TRBD2 matching 9 bases. With 6 bases clipped from V and 5 bases from J, the junction kept 10 bases outside the gene matches. This CDR3 has 16 amino acids. CDR1 and CDR2 from the germline V gene are LGHNA and YNFKEQ. The CDR3 region is CASRITGTSMTGELFF. CDR3 coding DNA: TGTGCCAGCAGAATTACCGGGACTAGCATGACCGGGGAGCTGTTTTTT.

The chain recombines TRBV6-2 or TRBV6-3 with TRBJ2-3, with D perhaps TRBD2 (6 bases). Trimming left V 7 bases short and J 6 bases short, with 20 bases between. CDR1 and CDR2 from the germline V gene are MNHEY and SVGEGT. The CDR3 is 15 residues long. DNA of the CDR3: TGTGCCAGCACCCCCGTGGAGGGGTTGGCGGATACGCAGTATTTT. Encoded protein: CASTPVEGLADTQYF.

This clonotype was counted only a few times. V usage is TRBV20-1 and J usage is TRBJ2-7; 10 nucleotides align to TRBD2. J gave up 6 bases and V 3 bases, and 5 bases lay outside the gene matches. CDR3 length: 13 amino acids. Germline V gene sequence: CDR1 DFQATT, CDR2 SNEGSKA (reference sequence). In DNA, the CDR3 is TGCAGTGCTAGGAGATCTAGCGGGGGCGAGCAGTACTTC. Translated: CSARRSSGGEQYF.

On this clonotype: A much larger clonotype is one base distant, so this may be a read error. V gene TRBV30 combines with J gene TRBJ1-5, with no clear D. Germline V lookup: CDR1 GTSNPN, CDR2 SVGIG (reference sequence). CDR3 size: 13 residues. V dropped 4 bases and J dropped 0 bases, with 7 bases sitting between them. The CDR3 spells CAWNADSNQPQHF. CDR3 nucleotide sequence: TGTGCCTGGAACGCAGATAGCAATCAGCCCCAGCATTTT.